This T cell receptor beta chain was captured in a study of blood T cells in healthy people across ages. Primers used in a second PCR of roughly 6 to 12 cycles were a sample-barcoded 5' primer and a J-beta primer mix. Using its own MiXCR run on the 5' RACE reads, TCRdb lists one record per CDR3 protein. The data hold about 620,000 distinct CDR3 sequences, with around 21% observed a single time. The ends lost 4 bases at V and 4 bases at J; junction bases unmatched: 9. CDR3 length: 17 residues. CDR1 is LGHNA, CDR2 YNFKEQ, per germline. This clonotype was counted between two and nine times. The sequencing input was blood. The chain is built from TRBV4-2 and TRBJ2-3, with 12 bases fitting TRBD2. The sequence derives from a man in his sixties or seventies in good health. This chain's CDR3 is CASSRDLTSGSPDTQYF. The DNA for the CDR3 is TGTGCCAGCAGCCGGGACCTGACTAGCGGGAGCCCAGATACGCAGTATTTT.